This T cell receptor beta chain was profiled in a study of tumor-infiltrating lymphocytes in primary liver carcinoma. On the study more broadly: There were tumors of stage T1-T3 N0M0, each 4.2 to 10 cm across. Regardless of tissue type, samples showed similar yields of roughly 3.65 to 7.5 million productive TCRbeta reads. Study-wide results and caveats: Significantly greater top-250-clone fractions characterized tumors relative to blood (p = 0.039).

A constant-region primer served to make TCR beta cDNA from roughly 500 ng total RNA. Libraries of TCR beta came from three nested multiplex PCR rounds with slightly modified ARM-PCR. A C-beta reverse primer and TRBV1-TRBV30 forward primers served in each of the first two PCR rounds, at approximately 10 cycles apiece. MiXCR, run by TCRdb on the multiplex PCR reads, gives a single entry per CDR3 protein. The sample records over 45,000 distinct CDR3 sequences, less than 75% being singletons. Co-extracted RNA and DNA came from roughly 20-30 mg of unsorted bulk tissue. Researchers took samples from five separate regions of each tumor. This CDR3 spans 14 amino acids. Germline CDR1 is MGHRA and CDR2 is YSYEKL. A word on this clonotype: Its antigen remains unknown. The junction departs from germline at one end; a sequencing error may be responsible.

The V gene is TRBV4-1, the J gene TRBJ2-3; D is ambiguous. The sequence was collected from a man in his forties with primary liver carcinoma and hepatitis B virus infection. The sample comprised liver tumor tissue from sampling region 5. Subset of the sample: tumor region T5, tumor centre. The CDR3 region is CASNQDQLADTQYF. The CDR3 DNA reads as TGCGCCAGCAACCAAGACCAGTTGGCAGATACGCAGTATTTT.